This T cell receptor beta chain derives from a study of blood T cell repertoires in COVID-19. Turning to the study itself: T cells, B-cell-depleted T cells, or PBMCs supplied cDNA or gDNA.

Trimming took 3 bases from V and 10 from J, leaving 14 bases between them. Germline loops: CDR1 SGHDT, CDR2 YYEEEE. The CDR3 consists of 13 residues. Participant age was about 18 to 89 years, and participants resided in 24 US areas. Some clones are missing from TCRdb's copy, which holds only in-frame ones; the method was immunoSEQ multiplex PCR. Seen here are about 150,000 clones, 86% observed once, and the top ten hold approximately 4.5%. Sequencing used PBMCs or T cells enriched from blood (not recorded which). The TCR originated in a man aged 45-65 years who had recovered from COVID-19. This chain connects TRBV5-6 to TRBJ2-1; D is ambiguous. CDR3 sequence: CASSYQNPGEQFF. As DNA, the CDR3 is TGTGCCAGCAGCTACCAAAACCCCGGGGAGCAGTTCTTC.